This entry lists 25 T cell receptor beta chains sequenced from one sample in a study of cytomegalovirus exposure and HLA in healthy donors. Primers included in the PCR were 60 Vbeta and 13 Jbeta primers. Profiled with immunoSEQ multiplex PCR; TCRdb holds only in-frame clones, not every one. The data hold 240,000 or so clones, with 82% observed a single time. Sequencing was performed on PBMCs. Receptors were obtained from a woman between 35 and 50 years old in good health and CMV-seropositive.

The chain links TRBV18 to TRBJ1-5; a weak D match, TRBD1 (5 bases). This CDR3 is built from 14 residues. Trimming took off 4 bases at V and 0 bases at J, with 7 bases between the two ends. Germline CDR1 is KGHSH and CDR2 is LQKENI. The CDR3 region has the DNA TGTGCCAGCTCACTAGACAGTAGCAATCAGCCCCAGCATTTT. This encodes CASSLDSSNQPQHF.

This clone was seen a single time. V usage is TRBV25-1 and J usage is TRBJ2-7, with D perhaps matching TRBD1 (7 bases). Germline CDR1 and CDR2: MGHDK and SYGVNS. The CDR3 runs to 15 residues. V was shortened by 0 bases and J by 1 base, with 10 bases between the two germline ends. The CDR3 DNA sequence: TGTGCCAGCAGTGAATATCAGGGGGGATCCTACGAGCAGTACTTC. As protein: CASSEYQGGSYEQYF.

The chain employs TRBV11-1 and TRBJ1-2, with 9 bases identical to TRBD1. This CDR3 is built from 15 residues. CDR1 and CDR2 from the germline V gene are SGHAT and FQDESV (reference sequence). V shed 5 bases and J 4 bases; nucleotides not matched to a gene: 8. The chain's CDR3 is CASSPRTGVGYGYTF. Here the CDR3 DNA reads TGTGCCAGCAGCCCTCGGACAGGGGTCGGCTATGGCTACACCTTC.

For the CDR3, the DNA is TGTGCCAGCAGCTTCGGGACTAGGGACTACGAGCAGTACTTC. It translates to CASSFGTRDYEQYF. The chain recombines TRBV11-3 with TRBJ2-7, with TRBD2 matching 8 bases. The CDR3 is 14 amino acids. The trim removed 3 bases at V and 3 bases at J, leaving 4 bases unmatched. Germline loops: CDR1 SGHNT, CDR2 YENEEA.

The chain couples TRBV19 to TRBJ2-1, with 12 bases identical to TRBD2. This CDR3 contains 14 residues. CDR1 and CDR2 (germline): LNHDA, SQIVND (reference sequence). J gave up 15 bases and V 8 bases, and 14 bases lay outside the gene matches. The CDR3 protein is CASLTGTSGRSMFF. CDR3 sequence (DNA): TGTGCCAGTCTAACGGGGACTAGCGGGCGTTCGATGTTCTTC.

This rearrangement joins TRBV5-6 to TRBJ2-7; TRBD2 matches at 8 bases. The CDR3 is made up of 14 amino acids. The V gene end was trimmed by 7 bases and the J gene end by 4 bases; junction bases not matched to a gene: 10. Germline-derived CDR1 and CDR2 are SGHDT and YYEEEE. The CDR3 reads CASLRGSGSYEQYF. The CDR3 DNA sequence: TGTGCCAGCCTTAGGGGAAGCGGGAGTTACGAGCAGTACTTC.

The V gene is TRBV18, the J gene TRBJ1-6, with a tentative D call TRBD1 (6 bases). Germline loops: CDR1 KGHSH, CDR2 LQKENI. V lost 3 bases and J lost 9, with 18 bases in between. The CDR3 has 16 residues. The DNA of the CDR3 is TGTGCCAGCTCACCTGGGGGGGGCGAGTTTACTTCACCCCTCCACTTT. This codes for CASSPGGGEFTSPLHF. The variable domain in full, with the rest retrieved from reference TRBV18 and TRBJ1-6, is NAGVMQNPRHLVRRRGQEARLRCSPMKGHSHVYWYRQLPEEGLKFMVYLQKENIIDESGMPKERFSAEFPKEGPSILRIQQVVRGDSAAYFCASSPGGGEFTSPLHFGNGTRLTVT.

The chain has TRBV10-3 and TRBJ2-1, with D possibly being TRBD1 (7 bases). V was cut by 6 bases and J by 4 bases, with 13 bases left in between. The germline CDR1 and CDR2 sequences are ENHRY and SYGVKD. The CDR3 is 14 amino acids. The CDR3 reads CAIREGQSYNEQFF. The CDR3 DNA is TGTGCCATCAGGGAGGGACAGTCGTACAATGAGCAGTTCTTC.

This clone was recorded once. The sample has other DNA sequences that encode this CDR3 too. This sequence joins TRBV27 and TRBJ1-2; 7 nucleotides match TRBD1. Germline CDR1 and CDR2: MNHEY and SMNVEV (reference sequence). V shed 6 bases, J shed 7 bases, and the junction held 14 bases outside the gene matches. The CDR3 spans 15 residues. This chain's CDR3 is CASRPLVTGMSGYTF. The CDR3 nucleotides are TGTGCCAGCAGGCCCTTAGTGACAGGGATGAGTGGCTACACCTTC.

This chain connects TRBV4-3 to TRBJ2-3, with D perhaps matching TRBD1 (6 bases). Trimming pared 1 base from V and 5 bases from J, leaving 10 bases between. Germline values: CDR1 LGHNA, CDR2 YSLEER. There are 14 residues in the CDR3. This CDR3 is CASSQGGRGDTQYF. DNA for the CDR3: TGCGCCAGCAGCCAAGGGGGGCGCGGAGATACGCAGTATTTT.

This sequence joins TRBV7-9 and TRBJ1-1, with D uncertain. Germline CDR1 is SEHNR and CDR2 is FQNEAQ (reference sequence). The CDR3 length is 15 residues. V was trimmed by 5 bases and J by 5 bases, leaving 18 bases between them. CDR3 sequence: CASSPRAGMGTEAFF. For the CDR3, the DNA is TGTGCCAGCAGCCCTCGAGCGGGGATGGGGACTGAAGCTTTCTTT.

The genes are TRBV9 and TRBJ2-1; 8 nucleotides match TRBD2. CDR3 length equals 16 residues. V was clipped by 1 base and J by 4 bases; unmatched bases: 7. Germline V lookup: CDR1 SGDLS, CDR2 YYNGEE. This CDR3 is CASSVTSGGGYNEQFF. The CDR3 DNA reads as TGTGCCAGCAGCGTAACATCCGGGGGGGGGTACAATGAGCAGTTCTTC.

The rearrangement links TRBV19 to TRBJ1-1; D perhaps matches TRBD1 (6 bases). Deletions cut 3 bases from V and 4 bases from J, with 9 bases between. The CDR3 has 13 amino acids. CDR1 is LNHDA and CDR2 is SQIVND in the germline V gene (reference sequence). This CDR3 reads CASSMGAPTEAFF. The CDR3, as DNA: TGTGCCAGTAGTATGGGGGCCCCCACTGAAGCTTTCTTT. The full variable domain, completed using reference TRBV19 and TRBJ1-1, is DGGITQSPKYLFRKEGQNVTLSCEQNLNHDAMYWYRQDPGQGLRLIYYSQIVNDFQKGDIAEGYSVSREKKESFPLTVTSAQKNPTAFYLCASSMGAPTEAFFGQGTRLTVV.

About this clone itself: Other DNA sequences in the same sample also yield this CDR3. The chain recombines TRBV10-1 with TRBJ1-5; TRBD1 might be the D (5 bases). Germline V CDR1 and CDR2: WNHNN, SYGVQD (reference sequence). V was shortened by 7 bases and J by 0 bases, with 16 bases between the two germline ends. This CDR3 has 16 residues. The CDR3 reads CASNLTRVYSNQPQHF. The CDR3 nucleotides are TGCGCCAGCAACCTCACCAGGGTTTATAGCAATCAGCCCCAGCATTTT.

The chain uses TRBV4-3 and TRBJ1-6; tentative D call: TRBD1 (6 bases). The germline V gene has CDR1 LGHNA and CDR2 YSLEER. CDR3 length: 15 amino acids. V was shortened by 0 bases and J by 10 bases, with 13 bases between the two germline ends. CDR3 protein: CASSQEQGQGSPLHF. Written as DNA, the CDR3 is TGCGCCAGCAGCCAAGAACAGGGTCAGGGGTCACCCCTCCACTTT.

This chain uses TRBV6-1 with TRBJ1-2, with D hard to call. CDR3 length equals 12 residues. V was clipped by 1 base and J by 8 bases, with 8 bases between them. Germline loops: CDR1 MNHNS, CDR2 SASEGT. As DNA, the CDR3 is TGTGCCAGCAGTGAAGGGTCTCGGGGCTACACCTTC. This translates into CASSEGSRGYTF.

This clone showed up just once. At one of its ends the junction is not consistent with the germline gene, which may arise from a read error. The V and J genes are TRBV7-7 and TRBJ2-1; 7 bases agree with TRBD2. CDR1 is SSHAT, CDR2 FNYEAQ, per germline (reference sequence). The CDR3 has 14 amino acids. The CDR3 DNA reads TGTGCTAGCAGCTTGGCGGGAGAATCGAATGAGCAGTTCTTC. Encoded protein: CASSLAGESNEQFF.

This rearrangement joins TRBV7-9 to TRBJ2-7; weak D call: TRBD2 (5 bases). Per the germline V gene, CDR1 is SEHNR and CDR2 is FQNEAQ (reference sequence). CDR3 length: 13 amino acids. Trimming removed 6 bases from V and 7 bases from J, with 16 bases in between. The chain's CDR3 is CASSLQKGGEQYF. DNA of the CDR3: TGTGCCAGCAGTCTTCAAAAGGGCGGGGAGCAGTACTTC.

The chain links TRBV19 to TRBJ1-3; 8 nucleotides match TRBD1. CDR3 length equals 14 residues. Germline CDR1 reads LNHDA; CDR2 reads SQIVND (reference sequence). The J segment lost 2 bases and the V segment lost 5 bases, leaving 2 bases of the junction unmatched. Here the CDR3 reads CASSRTGTGNTIYF. CDR3 coding DNA: TGTGCCAGTAGTCGGACAGGGACTGGAAACACCATATATTTT. Drawing the rest from reference TRBV19 and TRBJ1-3, the complete variable domain is DGGITQSPKYLFRKEGQNVTLSCEQNLNHDAMYWYRQDPGQGLRLIYYSQIVNDFQKGDIAEGYSVSREKKESFPLTVTSAQKNPTAFYLCASSRTGTGNTIYFGEGSWLTVV.

Remarks on this clone: One end of the junction fails to match germline, which may point to a read error. The chain has TRBV7-9 and TRBJ1-5, with 9 nucleotides matching TRBD1. The germline V gene encodes CDR1 SEHNR and CDR2 FQNEAQ (reference sequence). This CDR3 is 16 amino acids long. The CDR3 DNA reads as TGTTCCAGCAGTTCGGGACAGGGATCAATATATCAGCCCCAGCATTTT. Translating gives CSSSSGQGSIYQPQHF.

The V gene is TRBV6-5, the J gene TRBJ1-2; no reliable D call. CDR3 size: 15 residues. V was clipped by 8 bases and J by 3 bases, with 19 bases between them. Per germline, CDR1 MNHEY and CDR2 SVGAGI. The CDR3 region has the DNA TGTGCCAGCGCAGGACTGGGGATTAGAGACTATGGCTACACCTTC. This encodes CASAGLGIRDYGYTF.

The chain employs TRBV30 and TRBJ2-2; 7 bases are shared with TRBD2. Germline values: CDR1 GTSNPN, CDR2 SVGIG (reference sequence). Trimming at V came to 4 bases and at J to 0 bases, leaving 2 bases not matched to a gene. The CDR3 is 14 residues long. The CDR3 region has the DNA TGTGCCTGGAAACTAGCGCCGAACACCGGGGAGCTGTTTTTT. Amino acids: CAWKLAPNTGELFF.

The genes are TRBV9 and TRBJ2-1; 7 bases agree with TRBD2. Germline-derived CDR1 and CDR2 are SGDLS and YYNGEE. The CDR3 contains 16 residues. Trimming cost V 0 bases and J 0 bases; bases outside gene matches: 3. The CDR3 spells CASSVDGRSSYNEQFF. The CDR3 region has the DNA TGTGCCAGCAGCGTAGACGGGAGGAGCTCCTACAATGAGCAGTTCTTC. Full variable domain (missing parts from reference TRBV9 and TRBJ2-1): DSGVTQTPKHLITATGQRVTLRCSPRSGDLSVYWYQQSLDQGLQFLIQYYNGEERAKGNILERFSAQQFPDLHSELNLSSLELGDSALYFCASSVDGRSSYNEQFFGPGTRLTVL.

The chain has TRBV7-2 and TRBJ2-3; TRBD1 agrees at 8 bases. Trimming at V came to 5 bases and at J to 2 bases, leaving 6 bases not matched to a gene. Germline V gives CDR1 SGHTA, CDR2 FQGNSA. The CDR3 runs 15 residues. The CDR3 coding sequence is TGTGCCAGCAGCCTAAACAGGGGGTACACAGATACGCAGTATTTT. This sequence encodes CASSLNRGYTDTQYF.

V gene TRBV7-2 combines with J gene TRBJ2-7; a weak D match, TRBD2 (5 bases). The germline V and J ends were trimmed by 2 bases and 1 base, with 9 bases remaining between them. CDR1 is SGHTA and CDR2 is FQGNSA in the germline V gene. This CDR3 has 14 residues. CDR3: CASSLNGLSYEQYF. The CDR3 DNA sequence: TGTGCCAGCAGCTTAAATGGACTTTCCTACGAGCAGTACTTC.